Here is one TCR beta chain with its context. This clone has only a few counts. Its antigen is currently not known. No base quality values were provided; no much bigger clone lies one nucleotide off. The cohort was made up of roughly 670 healthy bone marrow donors. At the time of sampling, all cohort members were nominally healthy, though unrecorded immune exposures were likely present. The donor was CMV seronegative and was included in the group of around 320 seronegative cohort members. Each donor provided a peripheral blood sample, and peripheral blood mononuclear cells were used for TCR beta sequencing. The Qiagen DNeasy Blood Extraction Kit was used to extract genomic DNA from the blood cell samples. The CDR3 starts with the cysteine, ends with the phenylalanine, and has 15 residues. CDR3 DNA only is kept here, 45 bases in frame from base 1. Via the germline V gene, CDR1 is SGHVS and CDR2 FNYEAQ. V is cut back by 6 bases and J by 2 bases, with 7 bases in the junction unmatched.

The library was generated by the immunoSEQ multiplex PCR assay. For the multiplex PCR, a mixture combining 60 forward primers for TCR Vbeta segments and 13 reverse primers for TCR Jbeta segments was used. A multiplex PCR assay on genomic DNA amplified the CDR3 region of rearranged TCR beta genes. On the Illumina HiSeq System, the amplified TCR beta libraries were sequenced as 87-base-pair reads. The paper's processing steps were these. A later analysis tallied approximately 87 million unique TCR beta chains across the 700 or so repertoires, and some 12 million of those chains were shared by two or more donors. A nearest-neighbor algorithm error-corrected the raw reads and collapsed the reads into unique sequences, merging closely related sequences to remove PCR and sequencing errors. To assign V, D and J gene segments, CDR3 sequences were aligned to IMGT reference sequences. For a sequence to be retained, a match of at least six nucleotides to both a V gene segment and a J gene segment was required. Rearrangements were called productive when the CDR3 lacked stop codons and stayed in frame with V and J; all others were non-productive. Following IMGT convention, CDR3 was defined as the stretch from the second conserved V-encoded cysteine up to the conserved J-encoded phenylalanine. The earlier analysis of 550 to 650 of the donors excluded any sequence lacking an unambiguous match to a single V gene segment. An earlier analysis of several hundred of the donors classified V segments as functional when productive rearrangements were above 56.7% and as segregating when the standard deviation between donors was above 5%. To diagnose cytomegalovirus status from the catalog of TCR beta chain sequences, a statistical classification framework was built. V and J gene assignment, in a later analysis, came from comparing TCR nucleotide sequences with IMGT/GENE-DB human TR gene sequences. The TCRdist pipeline was used in a later analysis to assign CDR3 sequences and most-parsimonious VDJ recombination scenarios. In a later analysis, each TCR beta chain was defined by its CDR3 amino acid sequence together with its V-gene family, and reads without a unique V-gene family were excluded. A later analysis removed over 500 highly shared, low-generation-probability nucleotide sequences to deal with suspected cross-contamination and a sequencing artifact. A later analysis calculated a clonal expansion index for each public chain from normalized within-repertoire ranks of inferred template counts. Generation probabilities in a later analysis came from a VDJ recombination model fitted to out-of-frame rearrangements, and those results were checked against IGoR. Hypergeometric tests were used in a later analysis to score TCR-TCR, TCR-HLA and TCR-CMV co-occurrence, with a repertoire-size bias correction applied to the TCR pairs. False discovery rates were estimated in a later analysis by permuting HLA or CMV assignments 20 times. In a later analysis, co-occurring TCRs were grouped using DBSCAN, with TCRdist sequence similarity added in when clustering inside HLA-allele-positive subsets. For co-occurrence clustering, repertoires with fewer than 30,000 or more than 120,000 public chains were excluded, along with roughly 5 repertoires with anomalous nucleotide sharing. TCRdb obtained this table from immuneACCESS and retained in-frame rearrangements with V and J assigned. These tables miss some clones; where compared with another copy, unresolved V genes account for less than half of the shortfall, and the remainder is unexplained. V, J and clone size derive from that table, while D and trimming were established from the DNA sequence. The sample includes about 130,000 clones, with around 9.7% observed a single time. Clones ranked in the top ten supply 1.5% to 2% of the sample.

These data belong to a study of cytomegalovirus exposure and HLA in healthy donors (dated by TCRdb to the late 2010s). Looking at the study overall: In an earlier analysis of around 540 of the donors, 250 to 350 Gb of sequence data and 90 million to 120 million unique TCR beta sequences from about 179 million T cells were reported. Around 320 gigabases of sequencing data and roughly 90 million unique TCR sequences were included in an early release covering about 620 HLA-typed donors. Of the approximately 400 genotyped donors, about 84% fell in the genetic ancestry cluster associated with self-reported Caucasian donors. The study was designed to test whether signatures of past pathogen exposure could be identified by cataloging public T cell receptors. The study used immunosequencing to profile the T cell repertoires of approximately 630 subjects and linked those repertoires to cytomegalovirus serostatus. A separate validation cohort of roughly 130 different subjects was used in addition to the roughly 720-subject first cohort. The study combined high-throughput TCR immunosequencing, statistical association of individual TCRs with disease status, and machine learning to predict cytomegalovirus infection status. A later analysis re-examined previously published TCR beta repertoires from hundreds of donors and added high-resolution HLA genotyping to investigate patterns of TCR occurrence. The later analysis used no new phenotypic data to find candidate immune exposures, relying instead on TCR beta sequences and their occurrence across donors. An earlier analysis of around 580 of the donors used high-throughput TCR beta sequencing to judge whether each TCR beta V gene segment behaved as functional or pseudogenic. Donor age, sex, ethnicity and CMV serostatus were collected together with the repertoire data. A later genetic analysis used genome-wide SNP genotypes for about 60% of the roughly 700 donors, treating that subset as a discovery cohort. Every discovery cohort repertoire had been produced on one sequencing platform. Both class I and class II loci were covered by HLA typing, at four-digit resolution. The number of typed donors differed by locus: roughly 620-640 for A, B, C, DRB1 and DQB1; approximately 520 for DQA1; some 610 for DPA1; and about 450 for DPB1. A handful of DR-DQ haplotypes were handled as single units for association and clustering because linkage in the cohort was strong. On average, about 240,000 unique TCR beta nucleotide sequences were sequenced per donor among a few hundred genotyped donors of the cohort, with roughly a sixth of those sequences being non-productive.

Overall study results and their limits: V-gene and J-gene trimming of TCR beta chains was associated with a missense DCLRE1C variant in a later genetic analysis, and the association was replicated in an independent cohort. Roughly uniform sequencing depth across donors was assumed in presence/absence analyses, although this assumption may not hold. The classifier was reported to diagnose cytomegalovirus status with high specificity and sensitivity in both the original cohort and the validation cohort. Because some donors lacked HLA typing at each locus, the association tests relied only on the typed subset. In a later analysis, the rate of TCR association differed among HLA loci, with DRB1 alleles having the most associated TCRs and HLA-C alleles having the fewest. Linkage disequilibrium might explain the correlated functional status among segregating V segments, but an unknown experimental factor could not be excluded. In a later genetic analysis, fewer N-insertions in productive TCRs were reported among donors in an Asian-associated ancestry cluster than the approximately 630-donor mean. The 87-base-pair reads could not distinguish some IMGT-functional V segments, including TRBV6-2 and TRBV6-3, so those segments were excluded. A further reported finding was that TCR beta sequences accurately predicted the HLA-A and HLA-B alleles for most subjects in the first cohort. Strong co-occurrence of HLA alleles, especially DR and DQ, made assigning TCR associations to individual alleles difficult. A cluster of highly shared sequence variants was judged likely to be a technical artifact of the sequencing pipeline. Over 15 rarely observed V segments, including chromosome 9 orphons, were excluded from the earlier analysis of about 600 of the donors because counts were too low. Across donors, most TCR sequences were observed very rarely, whereas some public TCRs were present in many individuals. Immune exposure information for the cohort was limited to CMV serostatus. In a later analysis, several top co-occurrence clusters were reported to appear linked to parvovirus B19, influenza, CMV and Epstein-Barr virus. In a later analysis, around 17,000 TCR beta sequences were associated with specific HLA alleles at a false discovery rate of 0.05. In vitro tests confirmed that a few of the cytomegalovirus-associated TCR beta chains recognize cytomegalovirus antigens. In the study, 150 to 200 TCR beta chains were listed as associated with cytomegalovirus. In a later analysis, HLA-associated TCR beta chains were found to be more clonally expanded and to have lower generation probabilities than equally common non-associated chains. It was suggested by the authors that the approach could potentially be generalized to other disease states and immunological phenotypes. This cohort had only TCR beta chains sequenced, and the lack of alpha or paired-chain data limited which features could be detected. An earlier analysis of around 600 of the donors showed that most TCR beta V segments appeared in productive rearrangements either about 87% or about 30% of the time, which broadly matched IMGT annotations. According to a later analysis, most CMV-associated TCR beta chains appeared to be HLA-restricted, and the HLA associations seemed to be driven largely by CMV exposure.

The sequencing sample was made of PBMCs. The sequence joins TRBV7-6 to TRBJ2-3; the junction holds 8 bases that match TRBD2. The receptor comes from a man aged 50 or older in good health and CMV-seronegative. The nucleotides read TGTGCCAGCAGTCTTAGCGGGGCCCCCACAGATACGCAGTATTTT. Its product reads: CASSLSGAPTDTQYF.